The 8 T cell receptor beta chains reported below all come from one sample, sequenced in a study of T cells in localized non-small cell lung cancer. The assay was immunoSEQ multiplex PCR, and TCRdb's table has in-frame clones only and misses some. The sample includes fewer than 50,000 clones, approximately 83% of them seen just once. The sequencing used PBMCs, collected before any cancer treatment. The receptors derive from a man between 40 and 75 years old with stage II lung adenocarcinoma.

This sequence joins TRBV19 and TRBJ1-5, with a tentative D call TRBD1 (5 bases). Germline V lookup: CDR1 LNHDA, CDR2 SQIVND (reference sequence). There are 15 residues in the CDR3. V gave up 5 bases and J gave up 4 bases, with 15 bases separating them. In nucleotides, the CDR3 is TGTGCCAGTAGTCCGACGCGACAGCTTAATCAGCCCCAGCATTTT. Its translation is CASSPTRQLNQPQHF.

This CDR3 reads CASSLTANSPLHF. In DNA form, the CDR3 reads TGTGCCAGCAGCCTGACGGCTAATTCACCCCTCCACTTT. This chain links TRBV7-2 with TRBJ1-6; D gene uncertain. V gave up 5 bases and J gave up 6 bases, with 8 bases separating them. Per germline, CDR1 SGHTA and CDR2 FQGNSA. The length of the CDR3 is 13 residues.

The rearrangement uses TRBV6-5 and TRBJ2-3; no reliable D call. The germline gives CDR1 MNHEY, CDR2 SVGAGI. The CDR3 has 14 residues. Trimming left V 2 bases short and J 5 bases short, with 11 bases between. This CDR3 is CASSYGSVRDTQYF. The CDR3 DNA is TGTGCCAGCAGTTACGGGTCGGTTAGAGATACGCAGTATTTT.

This clone appeared once. The chain combines TRBV6-1 with TRBJ1-5, with 8 positions matching TRBD1. CDR3 length: 13 amino acids. After removal of 11 bases from V and 0 bases from J, the junction contained 3 bases not matched to a gene. Germline lookup yields CDR1 MNHNS and CDR2 SASEGT. The CDR3 coding sequence is TGTGCCGCGGGACAGGCTAGCAATCAGCCCCAGCATTTT. It translates to CAAGQASNQPQHF.

A remark on this clone: This sample includes further DNA sequences coding for the same CDR3. The chain recombines TRBV2 with TRBJ2-2; TRBD2 agrees at 8 bases. The V segment lost 8 bases and the J segment 3 bases; nucleotides outside the gene matches: 5. This CDR3 has 14 amino acids. The V gene's germline CDR1 is SNHLY and CDR2 FYNNEI. Here the CDR3 DNA reads TGTGCCAGCCGTACGGGAGGGGACACCGGGGAGCTGTTTTTT. Its translation is CASRTGGDTGELFF.

The V and J genes are TRBV20-1 and TRBJ1-1; D not certain. The CDR3 loop spans 11 amino acids. The germline gives CDR1 DFQATT, CDR2 SNEGSKA (reference sequence). Trimming cost V 6 bases and J 3 bases, with 8 bases left between them. CDR3 sequence: CSAPEHTEAFF. CDR3 DNA: TGCAGTGCCCCGGAGCACACTGAAGCTTTCTTT.

The J gene is TRBJ1-5, the V gene TRBV6-5; 7 positions agree with TRBD1. This CDR3 comprises 15 residues. Germline V gives CDR1 MNHEY, CDR2 SVGAGI. V trimming: 0 bases; J trimming: 3 bases; junction bases outside the gene matches: 2. CDR3 region: CASSYSTGNNQPQHF. CDR3 sequence (DNA): TGTGCCAGCAGTTACTCGACAGGGAACAATCAGCCCCAGCATTTT.

The rearrangement uses TRBV4-1 and TRBJ1-5; weak D call: TRBD1 (5 bases). The CDR3 totals 15 residues. Germline values: CDR1 MGHRA, CDR2 YSYEKL. V was trimmed by 4 bases and J by 10 bases, leaving 20 bases between them. CDR3 sequence reads: CASSLGTVSSEPQHF. The CDR3, as DNA: TGCGCCAGCAGCCTCGGGACTGTTAGCTCAGAACCCCAGCATTTT.